Following are 19 T cell receptor beta chains from one sample sequenced in a study of T cell responses to AZD1222 COVID-19 vaccine. Libraries were prepared by immunoSEQ multiplex PCR; TCRdb keeps only in-frame clonotypes and omits some of them. The table records 130,000 or so clones, about 86% of them present only once. This sample comprised peripheral blood, obtained on day 0 of AZD1222 vaccination. Source of these receptors: an adult in good health.

In DNA, the CDR3 is TGCAGCGTTGACCAGGGCGGCTACGAGCAGTACTTC. Translation: CSVDQGGYEQYF. J is TRBJ2-7 and V is TRBV29-1, with a weak D call TRBD1 (5 bases). The CDR3 has 12 residues. Per germline, CDR1 SQVTM and CDR2 ANQGSEA. Trimming removed 3 bases from V and 3 bases from J, with 9 bases in between.

The gene calls are TRBV6-5 and TRBJ2-7; D is possibly TRBD2 (5 bases). Germline V gene data show CDR1 as MNHEY and CDR2 as SVGAGI. Trimming cost V 6 bases and J 2 bases, with 8 bases left between them. The CDR3 extends over 12 amino acids. CDR3: CASSGGPYEQYF. The DNA of the CDR3 is TGTGCCAGCAGCGGCGGGCCCTACGAGCAGTACTTC.

The chain uses TRBV6-6 and TRBJ1-5; D uncertain. Per germline, CDR1 MNHNY and CDR2 SVGAGI (reference sequence). Trimming cost V 7 bases and J 0 bases, with 7 bases left between them. The CDR3 totals 13 residues. CDR3 in amino acids: CASTDPSNQPQHF. CDR3 bases: TGTGCCAGCACAGACCCTAGCAATCAGCCCCAGCATTTT.

This clone was counted many times. This chain links TRBV7-2 with TRBJ2-2, with D perhaps matching TRBD1 or TRBD2 (5 bases each). The V end was cut by 3 bases, the J end by 0 bases, with 8 bases between. CDR1 SGHTA and CDR2 FQGNSA come from the germline V gene. The CDR3 runs to 15 residues. CDR3 region: CASSFGTANTGELFF. The CDR3 DNA reads as TGTGCCAGCAGCTTCGGGACGGCGAACACCGGGGAGCTGTTTTTT.

This rearrangement joins TRBV7-9 to TRBJ1-2; TRBD1 agrees at 7 bases. V was clipped by 5 bases and J by 7 bases; unmatched bases: 7. Germline CDR1 SEHNR, CDR2 FQNEAQ (reference sequence). CDR3 size: 13 residues. CDR3 protein: CASSAGQLTGYTF. In DNA form, the CDR3 reads TGTGCCAGCAGCGCGGGACAGCTTACTGGCTACACCTTC.

V is TRBV27 and J is TRBJ1-1, with 9 bases lining up with TRBD1. The CDR3 has 14 residues. J gave up 4 bases and V 4 bases, and 4 bases lay outside the gene matches. From germline, CDR1 is MNHEY and CDR2 SMNVEV (reference sequence). CDR3 DNA sequence: TGTGCCAGCAGTTCACAGGGGGCCGTCACTGAAGCTTTCTTT. This gives the protein CASSSQGAVTEAFF.

J is TRBJ1-1 and V is TRBV7-9; D is unclear. The CDR3 is 14 amino acids. The germline gives CDR1 SEHNR, CDR2 FQNEAQ (reference sequence). V was shortened by 0 bases and J by 0 bases, with 5 bases between the two germline ends. This chain's CDR3 is CASSLAVLNTEAFF. CDR3 coding DNA: TGTGCCAGCAGCTTAGCCGTGCTGAACACTGAAGCTTTCTTT.

This clone was observed a few times. The chain joins TRBV7-2 to TRBJ2-7, with D possibly being TRBD1 (6 bases). The CDR3 extends over 13 amino acids. Deletions cut 4 bases from V and 5 bases from J, with 12 bases between. Germline V gives CDR1 SGHTA, CDR2 FQGNSA. The CDR3 bases are TGTGCCAGCAGCTCCCGATCAGGGGACGAGCAGTACTTC. Protein sequence: CASSSRSGDEQYF. Based on the CDR3 plus reference TRBV7-2 and TRBJ2-7, the full variable domain is GAGVSQSPSNKVTEKGKDVELRCDPISGHTALYWYRQSLGQGLEFLIYFQGNSAPDKSGLPSDRFSAERTGGSVSTLTIQRTQQEDSAVYLCASSSRSGDEQYFGPGTRLTVT.

The rearrangement joins TRBV11-2 to TRBJ1-6, with D uncertain. The CDR3 sequence is 12 residues long. Trimming took off 0 bases at V and 8 bases at J, with 2 bases between the two ends. In germline, CDR1 is SGHAT, CDR2 FQNNGV. This CDR3 reads CASSLDHSPLHF. CDR3 in DNA: TGTGCCAGCAGCTTAGATCATTCACCCCTCCACTTT. Variable domain in full (rest from reference TRBV11-2 and TRBJ1-6): EAGVAQSPRYKIIEKRQSVAFWCNPISGHATLYWYQQILGQGPKLLIQFQNNGVVDDSQLPKDRFSAERLKGVDSTLKIQPAKLEDSAVYLCASSLDHSPLHFGNGTRLTVT.

The genes are TRBV2 and TRBJ1-4, with 7 bases aligning to TRBD1. Germline assignment: CDR1 SNHLY and CDR2 FYNNEI. After removal of 7 bases from V and 10 bases from J, the junction contained 12 bases not matched to a gene. CDR3 size: 14 residues. The CDR3 bases are TGTGCCAGCATATTCCGGGACCAGGGGGGAAAACTGTTTTTT. It yields the protein CASIFRDQGGKLFF.

The J gene is TRBJ2-1, the V gene TRBV4-1; TRBD2 is a possible D gene (6 bases). This CDR3 has 15 amino acids. Per the germline V gene, CDR1 is MGHRA and CDR2 is YSYEKL. The V end was cut by 1 base, the J end by 5 bases, with 12 bases between. CDR3 loop: CASSQVGGVDNEQFF. CDR3 in DNA: TGCGCCAGCAGCCAAGTCGGCGGGGTTGACAATGAGCAGTTCTTC.

The gene calls are TRBV3-1 (or the pseudogene TRBV3-2) and TRBJ2-3; possibly TRBD1 for D (5 bases). The CDR3 is 15 residues long. Germline CDR1 and CDR2: LGHDT and YNNKEL (reference sequence). V shed 9 bases and J shed 2 bases, with 18 bases lying between them. CDR3 protein: CASGQALVNTDTQYF. The CDR3, as DNA: TGTGCCAGTGGACAAGCTCTAGTAAACACAGATACGCAGTATTTT.

This clone showed up just a few times. This chain links TRBV27 with TRBJ1-1; a possible D gene is TRBD1 (6 bases). This CDR3 spans 15 amino acids. V lost 5 bases and J 2 bases, leaving 15 bases between the germline ends. Germline V gene sequence: CDR1 MNHEY, CDR2 SMNVEV (reference sequence). The CDR3 bases are TGTGCCAGCAGTCGTCTTAGGGGGTCCAACACTGAAGCTTTCTTT. This encodes CASSRLRGSNTEAFF.

V gene TRBV28 combines with J gene TRBJ1-5; D not certain. This CDR3 comprises 14 residues. V was trimmed by 3 bases and J by 3 bases, leaving 9 bases between them. Looked up from germline, CDR1 is MDHEN and CDR2 is SYDVKM. The CDR3 loop is CASSFTELNQPQHF. CDR3 DNA: TGTGCCAGCAGTTTTACTGAACTCAATCAGCCCCAGCATTTT. Drawing the rest from reference TRBV28 and TRBJ1-5, the complete variable domain is DVKVTQSSRYLVKRTGEKVFLECVQDMDHENMFWYRQDPGLGLRLIYFSYDVKMKEKGDIPEGYSVSREKKERFSLILESASTNQTSMYLCASSFTELNQPQHFGDGTRLSIL.

The CDR3 DNA follows: TGTGCCAGTAGTATAGAGGGTTCTGGGGCCAACGTCCTGACTTTC. This codes for CASSIEGSGANVLTF. The gene calls are TRBV19 and TRBJ2-6; D gene uncertain. CDR1 and CDR2 from the germline V gene are LNHDA and SQIVND (reference sequence). This CDR3 region has 15 residues. Trimming removed 0 bases from V and 1 base from J, with 4 bases in between.

By frequency in the sample, this clone is large. V and J are TRBV6-4 and TRBJ2-3, with a possible D match to TRBD2 (7 bases). Trimming stripped 7 bases from V and 2 bases from J, with 25 bases between. The CDR3 is 18 amino acids. Germline CDR1 and CDR2: MRHNA and SNTAGT. CDR3 bases: TGTGCCAGCATGGACCCTCTCAGGGGAGGGAGGGTCACAGATACGCAGTATTTT. It specifies CASMDPLRGGRVTDTQYF.

This clone was detected only a few times. V usage is TRBV5-1 and J usage is TRBJ1-4, with D hard to call. This CDR3 contains 13 residues. From germline, CDR1 is SGHRS and CDR2 YFSETQ. Between the trimmed V and J ends, which lost 0 bases and 7 bases, there was a span of 7 bases. DNA of the CDR3: TGCGCCAGCAGCTTGGGTCTGGGTGAAAAACTGTTTTTT. Translated: CASSLGLGEKLFF.

V is TRBV28 and J is TRBJ2-1, with 10 bases identical to TRBD1. There are 16 residues in the CDR3. Germline assignment: CDR1 MDHEN and CDR2 SYDVKM. V lost 4 bases, J lost 2 bases, and 5 bases stayed unmatched. The CDR3, as DNA: TGTGCCAGCAGTTACCAGACAGGGGGCGCCTACAATGAGCAGTTCTTC. As protein: CASSYQTGGAYNEQFF.

This clone was detected once. The chain couples TRBV5-1 to TRBJ2-7, with D possibly matching TRBD2 (5 bases). This CDR3 region has 13 residues. Per germline, CDR1 SGHRS and CDR2 YFSETQ. V lost 1 base and J 2 bases, leaving 7 bases between the germline ends. DNA for the CDR3: TGCGCCAGCAGCTTGCACGGGACCTACGAGCAGTACTTC. Translation: CASSLHGTYEQYF.